The 24 T cell receptor beta chains below were found in one sample sequenced in a study of blood T cell repertoires in COVID-19 (dated by TCRdb to about 2020). Library construction relied on the immunoSEQ multiplex PCR assay. TCRdb mirrors the immuneACCESS table, restricted to in-frame sequences. Some clones are absent from its copies; in checked studies, under half trace to an unresolved V gene, and the reason for the others is unknown. Present in this sample are 200,000 to 250,000 clones, almost 90% of which were seen just once. The top ten constitute over 12% of the sample. Sample: PBMCs or T cells enriched from blood (not recorded which). The source is a woman aged 45 to 65 with acute COVID-19.

The V gene is TRBV30, the J gene TRBJ1-5, with 8 positions matching TRBD1. CDR3 length equals 14 residues. Germline V gene sequence: CDR1 GTSNPN, CDR2 SVGIG (reference sequence). The junction had 10 bases not matched to a gene; V was cut back by 3 bases and J by 9 bases. CDR3 in DNA: TGTGCCTGGAGCGGGGATACAGGGGGGTGGCCCCAGCATTTT. Encoded protein: CAWSGDTGGWPQHF.

The genes are TRBV6-1 and TRBJ1-2; D remains ambiguous. V dropped 1 base and J dropped 4 bases, with 13 bases sitting between them. The germline V gene encodes CDR1 MNHNS and CDR2 SASEGT. The CDR3 totals 15 residues. CDR3 nucleotide sequence: TGTGCCAGCAGTGAAGGGGGAGCTCTGGGCTATGGCTACACCTTC. Encoded protein: CASSEGGALGYGYTF.

In its sample, this clone was seen once. The rearrangement links TRBV4-1 to TRBJ2-7, with D tentatively TRBD2 (6 bases). The CDR3 length is 15 residues. CDR1 and CDR2 from the germline V gene are MGHRA and YSYEKL. V lost 3 bases to trimming and J lost 4 bases, with 16 bases between them. This CDR3 reads CASSQGSRREYEQYF. For the CDR3, the DNA is TGCGCCAGCAGCCAGGGGTCGAGGCGGGAATACGAGCAGTACTTC.

The chain recombines TRBV24-1 with TRBJ1-2; 8 positions match TRBD1. The V gene's germline CDR1 is KGHDR and CDR2 SFDVKD. V lost 6 bases, J lost 4 bases, and 6 bases stayed unmatched. This CDR3 is built from 14 residues. For the CDR3, the DNA is TGTGCCACCAGTACCAGGGGGCTCAGCTATGGCTACACCTTC. It specifies CATSTRGLSYGYTF.

The rearrangement joins TRBV5-4 to TRBJ2-1; a weak D match, TRBD2 (6 bases). Trimming pared 3 bases from V and 2 bases from J, leaving 15 bases between. This CDR3 is 16 amino acids long. The germline V gene encodes CDR1 SGHNT and CDR2 YYREEE (reference sequence). DNA of the CDR3: TGTGCCAGCAGCTGGGGACTGACTACCGCCTACAATGAGCAGTTCTTC. Its protein is CASSWGLTTAYNEQFF.

This sequence joins TRBV7-2 and TRBJ2-1; TRBD2 matches 13 bases. V gave up 8 bases and J gave up 10 bases; unmatched junction bases: 11. Germline V gene sequence: CDR1 SGHTA, CDR2 FQGNSA. The CDR3 length is 15 residues. The chain's CDR3 is CASGDGLAGVLEQFF. The DNA for the CDR3 is TGTGCCAGCGGCGACGGACTAGCGGGAGTATTAGAGCAGTTCTTC.

The CDR3 region is CASSRGRETYEQYF. The CDR3 coding sequence is TGTGCCAGCAGCCGCGGGAGGGAGACCTACGAGCAGTACTTC. The J gene is TRBJ2-7, the V gene TRBV7-2, with 9 positions matching TRBD2. CDR1 SGHTA and CDR2 FQGNSA come from the germline V gene. Unmatched junction bases numbered 4, after V lost 5 bases and J lost 2 bases. This CDR3 has 14 residues. The entire variable domain, with the rest obtained from reference TRBV7-2 and TRBJ2-7, is as follows: GAGVSQSPSNKVTEKGKDVELRCDPISGHTALYWYRQSLGQGLEFLIYFQGNSAPDKSGLPSDRFSAERTGGSVSTLTIQRTQQEDSAVYLCASSRGRETYEQYFGPGTRLTVT.

The rearrangement links TRBV4-3 to TRBJ2-1, with D possibly matching TRBD2 (6 bases). The length of the CDR3 is 14 residues. Per the germline V gene, CDR1 is LGHNA and CDR2 is YSLEER. V gave up 8 bases and J gave up 4 bases, with 15 bases separating them. The DNA of the CDR3 is TGCGCCAGCTCGGGGGAGTTGGGGTACAATGAGCAGTTCTTC. Its translation: CASSGELGYNEQFF.

This chain joins TRBV6-1 and TRBJ1-5; D ambiguous. Per the germline V gene, CDR1 is MNHNS and CDR2 is SASEGT. The V and J ends lost 0 bases and 2 bases respectively, with 14 bases between them. This CDR3 is built from 17 residues. The CDR3 nucleotides are TGTGCCAGCAGTGAAGCCGTAGTGACATGGGGCAATCAGCCCCAGCATTTT. This codes for CASSEAVVTWGNQPQHF.

The gene calls are TRBV27 and TRBJ2-7; the D is unclear. There are 16 residues in the CDR3. Germline lookup yields CDR1 MNHEY and CDR2 SMNVEV (reference sequence). V was clipped by 0 bases and J by 2 bases, with 14 bases between them. The CDR3: CASSLSSGETAYEQYF. The CDR3, as DNA: TGTGCCAGCAGTTTATCATCGGGTGAGACGGCCTACGAGCAGTACTTC.

This chain uses TRBV4-1 with TRBJ2-4; TRBD1 aligns across 7 bases. CDR1 and CDR2 (germline): MGHRA, YSYEKL. V was pared by 0 bases and J by 4 bases, with 9 bases of the junction left unmatched. There are 17 residues in the CDR3. The CDR3 sequence is CASSQEGWDSTKNIQYF. In nucleotides, the CDR3 is TGCGCCAGCAGCCAAGAGGGCTGGGACAGCACGAAAAACATTCAGTACTTC.

The chain combines TRBV4-1 with TRBJ2-2; 7 bases agree with TRBD1. This CDR3 spans 14 amino acids. The V and J ends lost 6 bases and 4 bases, in that order; junction bases with no gene match: 5. CDR1 is MGHRA, CDR2 YSYEKL, per germline. CDR3 residues: CASSIRGTTGELFF. The CDR3 bases are TGCGCCAGCAGTATCAGGGGGACCACCGGGGAGCTGTTTTTT.

This clone was counted a single time. This chain uses TRBV7-9 with TRBJ1-5, with 9 positions matching TRBD1. The length of the CDR3 is 16 residues. Germline CDR1 reads SEHNR; CDR2 reads FQNEAQ (reference sequence). V lost 0 bases and J lost 6; bases outside the gene matches: 6. The CDR3 DNA is TGTGCCAGCAGCTTAGCGTCAGGGACAGGGCTTCAGCCCCAGCATTTT. This encodes CASSLASGTGLQPQHF. Filled out from reference TRBV7-9 and TRBJ1-5, the complete variable domain reads DTGVSQNPRHKITKRGQNVTFRCDPISEHNRLYWYRQTLGQGPEFLTYFQNEAQLEKSRLLSDRFSAERPKGSFSTLEIQRTEQGDSAMYLCASSLASGTGLQPQHFGDGTRLSIL.

The chain is built from TRBV7-8 and TRBJ1-2; D is unclear. The CDR3 spans 13 residues. Trimming took 5 bases from V and 4 from J, leaving 11 bases between them. From germline, CDR1 is SGHVS and CDR2 FQNEAQ. In DNA, the CDR3 is TGTGCCAGCAGCGTTGGGAGGGCCTATGGCTACACCTTC. It yields the protein CASSVGRAYGYTF.

The chain uses TRBV14 and TRBJ2-3, with 8 bases lining up with TRBD2. V dropped 4 bases and J dropped 0; count of bases not matched to a gene: 6. The length of the CDR3 is 16 residues. Germline V gives CDR1 SGHDN, CDR2 FVKESK. CDR3 residues: CASSPLAGRSTDTQYF. DNA for the CDR3: TGTGCCAGCAGCCCTTTAGCGGGAAGGAGCACAGATACGCAGTATTTT.

V usage is TRBV7-8 and J usage is TRBJ1-2, with 7 bases that match TRBD1. After removal of 4 bases from V and 7 bases from J, the junction contained 12 bases not matched to a gene. This CDR3 is built from 15 residues. Germline lookup yields CDR1 SGHVS and CDR2 FQNEAQ. The CDR3 loop reads CASSSPAGQTGGYTF. Written as DNA, the CDR3 is TGTGCCAGCAGCTCCCCGGCGGGACAGACTGGTGGCTACACCTTC.

The V call is TRBV27, the J call TRBJ2-3; 8 bases align to TRBD1. The CDR3 contains 15 residues. V shed 5 bases and J 4 bases; nucleotides not matched to a gene: 8. The V gene's germline CDR1 is MNHEY and CDR2 SMNVEV (reference sequence). CDR3: CASSRQGLQADTQYF. CDR3 bases: TGTGCCAGCAGTCGACAGGGGCTTCAGGCAGATACGCAGTATTTT.

The gene calls are TRBV28 and TRBJ2-1, with 10 bases aligning to TRBD2. V dropped 7 bases and J dropped 10; count of bases not matched to a gene: 13. The germline CDR1 and CDR2 sequences are MDHEN and SYDVKM. The CDR3 covers 15 residues. The CDR3 nucleotides read TGTGCCAGCACCTCTAGCGGGAGACCCCTTAGGGAGCAGTTCTTC. Translated, it gives CASTSSGRPLREQFF.

The chain combines TRBV6-2 or TRBV6-3 with TRBJ2-1, with 12 bases aligning to TRBD2. The CDR3 contains 20 residues. The ends lost 0 bases at V and 6 bases at J; junction bases unmatched: 15. Germline V gives CDR1 MNHEY, CDR2 SVGEGT. Here the CDR3 DNA reads TGTGCCAGCAGTTACTCGGTCCTAGCGGGAGGGCCAGGAGTCACCAATGAGCAGTTCTTC. This codes for CASSYSVLAGGPGVTNEQFF.

This clone was found a few times. The V and J genes are TRBV7-2 and TRBJ1-1; 10 bases map to TRBD1. V shed 5 bases and J 5 bases; nucleotides not matched to a gene: 2. CDR3 length equals 13 residues. From germline, CDR1 is SGHTA and CDR2 FQGNSA. The CDR3: CASSDRGRTEAFF. CDR3 sequence (DNA): TGTGCCAGCAGCGACAGGGGGCGGACTGAAGCTTTCTTT.

The genes are TRBV4-2 and TRBJ1-4; the match to TRBD1 covers 9 bases. Trimming took 5 bases from V and 7 from J; bases not matched to a gene: 5. The CDR3 contains 14 residues. Germline CDR1 LGHNA, CDR2 YNFKEQ. The CDR3 sequence is CASSEGQGSEKLFF. The CDR3 bases are TGTGCCAGCAGCGAAGGACAGGGGTCTGAAAAACTGTTTTTT.

The J gene is TRBJ1-2, the V gene TRBV4-1, with D perhaps matching TRBD1 (6 bases). The CDR3 sequence is 15 residues long. Germline values: CDR1 MGHRA, CDR2 YSYEKL. V lost 3 bases and J 3 bases, leaving 14 bases between the germline ends. This chain's CDR3 is CASSHNRAGDYGYTF. The CDR3 DNA is TGCGCCAGCAGCCACAACAGGGCTGGGGACTATGGCTACACCTTC.

The chain uses TRBV28 and TRBJ2-7; D is possibly TRBD1 (8 bases). CDR1 is MDHEN, CDR2 SYDVKM, per germline. Trimming took off 5 bases at V and 4 bases at J, with 18 bases between the two ends. The CDR3 loop spans 15 amino acids. CDR3 region: CASSTPQGGEYEQYF. CDR3 DNA sequence: TGTGCCAGCAGTACACCACAGGGGGGGGAATACGAGCAGTACTTC. The whole variable domain, remainder taken from reference TRBV28 and TRBJ2-7, is DVKVTQSSRYLVKRTGEKVFLECVQDMDHENMFWYRQDPGLGLRLIYFSYDVKMKEKGDIPEGYSVSREKKERFSLILESASTNQTSMYLCASSTPQGGEYEQYFGPGTRLTVT.

The V gene is TRBV18, the J gene TRBJ1-3; 11 bases fit TRBD1. The germline CDR1 and CDR2 sequences are KGHSH and LQKENI. Trimming took 3 bases from V and 0 from J; bases not matched to a gene: 1. The CDR3 has 16 amino acids. CDR3 nucleotide sequence: TGTGCCAGCTCACCTGGGACAGGGGGCTCTGGAAACACCATATATTTT. It yields the protein CASSPGTGGSGNTIYF.